This T cell receptor (beta chain) was captured by sequencing in a study of shared clonotypes between healthy human individuals. As for the study in general: CD4 naive cells filled three plates per donor, CD4 memory three, CD8 naive two and CD8 memory one.

Trimming left V 0 bases short and J 5 bases short, with 13 bases between. CDR1 is MGHRA and CDR2 is YSYEKL in the germline V gene. This CDR3 is 15 amino acids long. With regard to this clone: This sample includes further DNA sequences coding for the same CDR3.

Libraries were prepared by immunoSEQ multiplex PCR; TCRdb keeps only in-frame clonotypes and omits some of them. The data show under 2,000,000 clones, around 96% seen once. Positively selected for CCR7, the CD45RO-negative cells used as naive CD8 cells excluded terminally differentiated effector memory CD45RA+ cells. This receptor was identified in a man aged 18-30 years in good health. Sequences were obtained from naive CD8+ T cells sorted from blood. The J gene is TRBJ2-5, the V gene TRBV4-1, with D tentatively TRBD1 (5 bases). The CDR3 DNA sequence: TGCGCCAGCAGCCAAGATCCCAGGGCAAGTGAGACCCAGTACTTC. Its protein product is CASSQDPRASETQYF.